The 14 T cell receptor beta chains reported below all come from one sample, sequenced in a study of blood T cells in healthy people across ages. It was with a sample-barcoded 5' primer and a J-beta primer mix that a second PCR of roughly 7 to 12 cycles was run. TCRdb called the 5' RACE reads again in MiXCR, with one record for every CDR3 protein. The sample holds roughly 800,000 distinct CDR3 sequences; about a quarter are singletons and the top ten take around 2.9%. A further study also used this sample, focusing on T cells of mothers and their children.

What was sequenced was blood. The receptor set was obtained from a boy under 18 in good health.

The J gene is TRBJ2-1, the V gene TRBV5-1; 10 bases fit TRBD2. CDR3 size: 15 residues. With V trimmed by 0 bases and J by 10 bases, 7 bases remained unmatched. The germline V gene encodes CDR1 SGHRS and CDR2 YFSETQ. The DNA for the CDR3 is TGCGCCAGCAGCTTGGAGGGACTAGCGCACCGGGAGCAGTTCTTC. Residues: CASSLEGLAHREQFF.

In this sample, this clonotype turned up a few times. The chain carries TRBV2 and TRBJ2-5; no reliable D call. CDR3 length: 13 residues. The germline V gene encodes CDR1 SNHLY and CDR2 FYNNEI. V was trimmed by 3 bases and J by 6 bases, leaving 11 bases between them. This chain's CDR3 is CASSDTVAKTQYF. The CDR3 DNA follows: TGTGCCAGCAGTGATACGGTCGCAAAGACCCAGTACTTC.

The rearrangement uses TRBV20-1 and TRBJ1-5; 8 positions match TRBD1. Losses at the gene ends were 3 bases for V and 1 base for J; bases not matched to a gene: 8. The CDR3 totals 16 residues. Germline V gives CDR1 DFQATT, CDR2 SNEGSKA (reference sequence). CDR3 sequence: CSASTGQGGSNQPQHF. Written as DNA, the CDR3 is TGCAGTGCTAGCACAGGACAGGGTGGGAGCAATCAGCCCCAGCATTTT.

This chain connects TRBV20-1 to TRBJ2-3; TRBD1 is a possible D gene (6 bases). This CDR3 is 11 amino acids long. Trimming left V 0 bases short and J 11 bases short, with 9 bases between. CDR1 is DFQATT, CDR2 SNEGSKA, per germline (reference sequence). The CDR3: CSARDLGQQYF. DNA of the CDR3: TGCAGTGCTAGAGATCTGGGACAGCAGTATTTT.

Comments on this clonotype: Because it lacks the conserved phenylalanine or tryptophan at the end, this CDR3 is likely a read error. No DNA is shown, since the ends of the CDR3 on it are uncertain; the CDR3 is the one TCRdb lists. This chain uses TRBV18 with TRBJ2-7. CDR1 and CDR2 from the germline V gene are KGHSH and LQKENI. The CDR3 numbers 8 amino acids, ends counted. The CDR3 is CASSPPSG.

The CDR3: CASSLDRENEQYF. CDR3 in DNA: TGTGCCAGCAGCTTAGACAGGGAGAACGAGCAGTACTTC. This rearrangement joins TRBV7-3 to TRBJ2-5; the match to TRBD1 covers 7 bases. The assigned J gene may be wrong: the sequence end matches TRBJ2-7 better. The germline gives CDR1 SGHTA, CDR2 FQGTGA. This CDR3 contains 13 residues.

This sequence joins TRBV7-2 and TRBJ1-4; D perhaps matches TRBD1 (6 bases). Per the germline V gene, CDR1 is SGHTA and CDR2 is FQGNSA. Between the trimmed V and J ends, which lost 6 bases and 3 bases, there was a span of 14 bases. The CDR3 covers 15 residues. The CDR3 DNA follows: TGTGCCAGCAGTCAAGGGGGGTCAGCTAATGAAAAACTGTTTTTT. It encodes CASSQGGSANEKLFF.

This clonotype was found a few times. The chain recombines TRBV28 with TRBJ2-7, with a possible D match to TRBD2 (6 bases). Germline loops: CDR1 MDHEN, CDR2 SYDVKM. The germline V and J ends were trimmed by 9 bases and 4 bases, with 22 bases remaining between them. This CDR3 contains 15 residues. The CDR3 reads CASAGGLSWVYEQYF. The CDR3 region has the DNA TGTGCCAGTGCAGGAGGGTTAAGTTGGGTTTACGAGCAGTACTTC.

This clonotype was seen only a few times. The rearrangement links TRBV6-5 to TRBJ1-1, with 7 bases identical to TRBD1. Germline V lookup: CDR1 MNHEY, CDR2 SVGAGI. The trim removed 4 bases at V and 8 bases at J, leaving 7 bases unmatched. The CDR3 has 13 amino acids. The CDR3: CASSSPDRDEAFF. In nucleotides, the CDR3 is TGTGCCAGCAGTTCCCCAGACAGGGACGAAGCTTTCTTT.

This rearrangement joins TRBV6-5 to TRBJ2-5; TRBD1 agrees at 8 bases. Germline V gives CDR1 MNHEY, CDR2 SVGAGI. V lost 8 bases and J lost 6; bases outside the gene matches: 11. The CDR3 totals 14 residues. The chain's CDR3 is CASSSDRGRQTQYF. The CDR3 region has the DNA TGTGCCAGCTCGTCCGACAGGGGACGACAGACCCAGTACTTC.

CDR3 coding DNA: TGTGCCAGCAGACAGAACAGGGCGGCGGGCACAGATACGCAGTATTTT. Its protein product is CASRQNRAAGTDTQYF. The chain employs TRBV3-1 and TRBJ2-3, with D possibly being TRBD1 (6 bases). V was cut by 6 bases and J by 1 base, with 17 bases left in between. The CDR3 runs to 16 residues. Per germline, CDR1 LGHDT and CDR2 YNNKEL (reference sequence).

The sample holds a few counts of this clonotype. The gene calls are TRBV10-2 and TRBJ2-2; D perhaps matches TRBD1 (7 bases). CDR1 and CDR2 (germline): WSHSY, SAAADI. The CDR3 covers 16 residues. V shed 2 bases and J shed 3 bases, with 13 bases lying between them. Here the CDR3 DNA reads TGCGCCAGCAGTGAGAGGGGGCTAGCGTACACCGGGGAGCTGTTTTTT. Its translation is CASSERGLAYTGELFF.

This clonotype was seen a few times. The CDR3 sequence is CASSRLAGGRTGYTF. The CDR3 nucleotides are TGTGCCAGCAGTAGGCTAGCAGGGGGGCGGACTGGCTACACCTTC. This chain links TRBV6-5 with TRBJ1-2; 7 bases map to TRBD1. Unmatched junction bases numbered 13, after V lost 5 bases and J lost 7 bases. Germline V lookup: CDR1 MNHEY, CDR2 SVGAGI. The CDR3 loop spans 15 amino acids.

This clonotype was seen a few times. This chain uses TRBV3-1 with TRBJ1-1; D unclear. Per germline, CDR1 LGHDT and CDR2 YNNKEL (reference sequence). CDR3 length: 14 residues. V lost 5 bases and J 2 bases, leaving 12 bases between the germline ends. In DNA form, the CDR3 reads TGTGCCAGCAGCAACATAAGATACAACACTGAAGCTTTCTTT. Translating gives CASSNIRYNTEAFF.